Shown below are 6 T cell receptor beta chains from a single sample sequenced in a study of blood T cells in healthy people across ages (dated by TCRdb to about 2015). The method was 5' RACE. Instrument used: Illumina HiSeq 2500. A second 7 to 11 cycle PCR used a sample-barcoded 5' primer and a J-beta primer mix. The public reads were reprocessed in TCRdb via fastp at Q25 and MiXCR, keeping in-frame beta chains. Every entry covers one CDR3 protein and lists the most common genes and DNA from its rows. This sample comprises some 760,000 distinct CDR3 sequences, around 25% of them detected only once. 3% to 4.5% of the sample belongs to the ten largest clones. These data were also filed under a second study, of T cells of mothers and their children.

The sample comprised blood. The receptors come from a boy aged 10-17 years in good health.

This clonotype showed up just a few times. The chain is built from TRBV29-1 and TRBJ1-2; 8 nucleotides agree with TRBD1. This CDR3 comprises 14 residues. The V segment lost 5 bases and the J segment 3 bases; nucleotides outside the gene matches: 8. The V gene's germline CDR1 is SQVTM and CDR2 ANQGSEA. The CDR3 here is CSVPKQGGYYGYTF. DNA for the CDR3: TGCAGCGTTCCTAAACAGGGGGGTTACTATGGCTACACCTTC. Variable domain in full (rest from reference TRBV29-1 and TRBJ1-2): SAVISQKPSRDICQRGTSLTIQCQVDSQVTMMFWYRQQPGQSLTLIATANQGSEATYESGFVIDKFPISRPNLTFSTLTVSNMSPEDSSIYLCSVPKQGGYYGYTFGSGTRLTVV.

This clonotype was found a few times. V is TRBV2 and J is TRBJ2-3; D gene ambiguous. Between the trimmed V and J ends, which lost 1 base and 5 bases, there was a span of 4 bases. The germline V gene encodes CDR1 SNHLY and CDR2 FYNNEI. The CDR3 has 12 amino acids. Written as DNA, the CDR3 is TGTGCCAGCAGTGAAGACGTAGATACGCAGTATTTT. This translates into CASSEDVDTQYF.

This clonotype was seen a few times. V and J are TRBV10-3 and TRBJ2-1, with 7 bases that match TRBD2. The J call may be wrong; the DNA end is better matched by TRBJ2-5. CDR3 size: 15 residues. Germline V gene lookup returns CDR1 ENHRY and CDR2 SYGVKD. Here the CDR3 reads CAAQGEGGRGETQYF. The CDR3 bases are TGTGCCGCCCAGGGCGAGGGAGGGCGGGGAGAGACCCAGTACTTC.

The rearrangement joins TRBV18 to TRBJ2-5, with D possibly being TRBD2 (6 bases). The J call could be wrong; TRBJ2-1 is a better fit for the DNA end. Germline assignment: CDR1 KGHSH and CDR2 LQKENI. The CDR3 is made up of 14 amino acids. The CDR3 DNA reads as TGTGCCAGCTCACCAGTGGGGGGATACAATGAGCAGTTCTTC. As protein: CASSPVGGYNEQFF.

This clonotype was seen a handful of times. V and J are TRBV5-1 and TRBJ2-5; 7 bases match TRBD1. The germline gives CDR1 SGHRS, CDR2 YFSETQ. J lost 0 bases, V lost 4 bases, and 6 bases had no gene match. This CDR3 has 15 residues. CDR3 bases: TGCGCCAGCAGCCCGCCCCAGGGGGACCAAGAGACCCAGTACTTC. Its translation: CASSPPQGDQETQYF.

The rearrangement links TRBV24-1 to TRBJ2-1; D not certain. TRBJ2-7 explains the end of the DNA better; the J call may be wrong. The germline V gene has CDR1 KGHDR and CDR2 SFDVKD. This CDR3 is 14 amino acids long. CDR3 region: CATSNGRSSYEQYF. The CDR3 DNA sequence: TGTGCCACCAGTAATGGGCGCAGCTCCTACGAGCAGTACTTC.